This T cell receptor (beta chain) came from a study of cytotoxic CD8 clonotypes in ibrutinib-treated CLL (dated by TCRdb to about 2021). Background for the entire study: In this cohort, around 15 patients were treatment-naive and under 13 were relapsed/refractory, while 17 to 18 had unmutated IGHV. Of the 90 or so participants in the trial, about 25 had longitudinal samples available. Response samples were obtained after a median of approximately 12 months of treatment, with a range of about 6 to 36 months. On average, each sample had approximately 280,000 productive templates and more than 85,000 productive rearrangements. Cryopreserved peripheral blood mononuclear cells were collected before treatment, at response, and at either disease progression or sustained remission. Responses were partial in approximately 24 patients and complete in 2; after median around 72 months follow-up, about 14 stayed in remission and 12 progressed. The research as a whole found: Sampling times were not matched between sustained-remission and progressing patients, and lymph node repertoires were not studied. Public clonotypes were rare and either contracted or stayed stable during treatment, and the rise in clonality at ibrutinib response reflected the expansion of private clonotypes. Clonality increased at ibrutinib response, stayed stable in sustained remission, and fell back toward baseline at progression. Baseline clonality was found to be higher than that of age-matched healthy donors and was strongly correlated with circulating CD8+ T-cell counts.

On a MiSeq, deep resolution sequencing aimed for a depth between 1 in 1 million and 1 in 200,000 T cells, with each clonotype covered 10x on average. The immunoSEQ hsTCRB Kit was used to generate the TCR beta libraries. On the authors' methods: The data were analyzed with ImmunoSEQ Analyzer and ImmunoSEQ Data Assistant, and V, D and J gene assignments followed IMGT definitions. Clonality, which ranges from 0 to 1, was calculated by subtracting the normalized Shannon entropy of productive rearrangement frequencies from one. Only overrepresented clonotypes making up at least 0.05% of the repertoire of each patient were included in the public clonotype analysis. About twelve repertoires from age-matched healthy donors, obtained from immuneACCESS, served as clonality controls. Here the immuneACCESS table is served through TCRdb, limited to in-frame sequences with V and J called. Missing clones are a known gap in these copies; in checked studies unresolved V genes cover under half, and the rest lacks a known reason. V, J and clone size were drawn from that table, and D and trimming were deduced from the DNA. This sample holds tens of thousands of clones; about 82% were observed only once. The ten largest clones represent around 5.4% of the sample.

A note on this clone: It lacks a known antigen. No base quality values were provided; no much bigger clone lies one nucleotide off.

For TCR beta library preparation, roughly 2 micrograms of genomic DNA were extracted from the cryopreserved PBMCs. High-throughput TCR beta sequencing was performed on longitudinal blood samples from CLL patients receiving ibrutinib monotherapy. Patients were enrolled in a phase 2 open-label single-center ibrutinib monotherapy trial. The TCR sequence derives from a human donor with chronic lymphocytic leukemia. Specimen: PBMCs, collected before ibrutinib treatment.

CDR3 reads: CASSPERDSTDTQYF. The DNA sequence reads TGTGCCAGCAGCCCTGAGCGGGATAGCACAGATACGCAGTATTTT. The rearranged segments are TRBV9 and TRBJ2-3; the junction holds 7 bases that match TRBD2. The CDR3 sequence holds 15 residues, the cysteine and phenylalanine included. The entry retains the CDR3 DNA only, 45 bases that are in frame from base 1. V ends up 4 bases short and J 0 bases short, with an unmatched junction base count of 5. CDR1 and CDR2 (SGDLS, YYNGEE) derive from the germline V gene.